The clone carrying this T cell receptor beta chain was observed a handful of times. This CDR3 spans 14 amino acids. The V and J ends lost 2 bases and 9 bases, in that order; junction bases with no gene match: 3. Germline values: CDR1 ENHRY, CDR2 SYGVKD. This entry comes from a study of cytomegalovirus exposure and HLA in healthy donors. Primers included in the PCR were 60 Vbeta and 13 Jbeta primers. Only in-frame clones appear in the TCRdb table, and some are missing; sequencing was by immunoSEQ multiplex PCR. Of about 150,000 clones listed, approximately 68% are singletons. The source is a man aged 40-49 years in good health and CMV-seronegative. Sample: PBMCs. This chain connects TRBV10-3 to TRBJ1-6; the match to TRBD1 covers 8 bases. As DNA, the CDR3 is TGTGCCATCAGTGAGGGACAGGGTACTTCACCCCTCCACTTT. Its translation: CAISEGQGTSPLHF.